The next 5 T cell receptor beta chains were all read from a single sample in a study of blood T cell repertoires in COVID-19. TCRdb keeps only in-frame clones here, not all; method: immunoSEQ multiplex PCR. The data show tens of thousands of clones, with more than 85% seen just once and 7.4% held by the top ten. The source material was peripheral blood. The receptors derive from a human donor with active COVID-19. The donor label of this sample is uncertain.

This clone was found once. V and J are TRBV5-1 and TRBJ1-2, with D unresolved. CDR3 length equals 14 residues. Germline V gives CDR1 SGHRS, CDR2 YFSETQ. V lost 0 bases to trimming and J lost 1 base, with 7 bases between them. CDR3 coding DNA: TGCGCCAGCAGCTTGGGGCAGGTTAACTATGGCTACACCTTC. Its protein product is CASSLGQVNYGYTF.

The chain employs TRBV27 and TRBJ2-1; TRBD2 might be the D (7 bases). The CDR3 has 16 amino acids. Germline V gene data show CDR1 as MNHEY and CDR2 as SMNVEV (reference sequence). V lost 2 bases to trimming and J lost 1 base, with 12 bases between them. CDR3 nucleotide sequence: TGTGCCAGCAGTTTAAGGGGGGGACTTTCCTACAATGAGCAGTTCTTC. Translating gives CASSLRGGLSYNEQFF.

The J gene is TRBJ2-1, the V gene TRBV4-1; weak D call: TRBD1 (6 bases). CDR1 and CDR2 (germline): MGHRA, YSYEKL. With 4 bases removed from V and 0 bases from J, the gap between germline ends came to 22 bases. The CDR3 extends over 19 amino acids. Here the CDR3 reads CASSLYLSSRTDSYNEQFF. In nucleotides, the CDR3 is TGCGCCAGCAGCCTTTATTTAAGTTCGCGGACAGACTCCTACAATGAGCAGTTCTTC.

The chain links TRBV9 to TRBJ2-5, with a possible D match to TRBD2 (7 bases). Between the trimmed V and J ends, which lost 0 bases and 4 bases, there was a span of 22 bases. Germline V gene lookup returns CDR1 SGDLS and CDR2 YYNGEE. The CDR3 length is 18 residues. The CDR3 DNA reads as TGTGCCAGCAGCGTAGGACAGTACGCGGGGGCCCTGAGAGAGACCCAGTACTTC. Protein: CASSVGQYAGALRETQYF.

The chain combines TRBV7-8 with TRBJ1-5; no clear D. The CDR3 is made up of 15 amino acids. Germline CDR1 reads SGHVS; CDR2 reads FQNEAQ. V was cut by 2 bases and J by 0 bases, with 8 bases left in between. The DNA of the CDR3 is TGTGCCAGCAGCTTAATGACAACTAGCAATCAGCCCCAGCATTTT. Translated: CASSLMTTSNQPQHF.